This passage covers 12 T cell receptor beta chains from one sample sequenced in a study of blood T cell repertoires in COVID-19. The method was immunoSEQ multiplex PCR; TCRdb's version includes in-frame clones alone and lacks a portion of them. The sample carries approximately 94,000 clones, almost 80% recorded once. Material: peripheral blood. These TCRs come from a woman in her 70s with acute or convalescent COVID-19.

This clone occurred a few times. The chain is built from TRBV7-3 and TRBJ1-2; D ambiguous. This CDR3 spans 14 amino acids. Trimming took off 2 bases at V and 8 bases at J, with 15 bases between the two ends. Germline V gives CDR1 SGHTA, CDR2 FQGTGA. The CDR3 loop is CASSLGRLREGYTF. Here the CDR3 DNA reads TGTGCCAGCAGCTTAGGACGGCTTCGGGAGGGCTACACCTTC.

The V gene is TRBV3-1 (or the pseudogene TRBV3-2), the J gene TRBJ1-1, with 8 bases that match TRBD1. The V gene end was trimmed by 0 bases and the J gene end by 5 bases; junction bases not matched to a gene: 11. The CDR3 extends over 17 amino acids. Germline-derived CDR1 and CDR2 are LGHDT and YNNKEL (reference sequence). CDR3 sequence: CASSQERTGTGLTEAFF. CDR3 in DNA: TGTGCCAGCAGCCAAGAGCGGACAGGGACGGGTCTAACTGAAGCTTTCTTT.

The chain couples TRBV12-3 or TRBV12-4 to TRBJ1-5, with D perhaps matching TRBD1 (5 bases). There are 13 residues in the CDR3. The V and J ends lost 4 bases and 3 bases respectively, with 7 bases between them. CDR3 sequence reads: CASSWGDNQPQHF. In DNA form, the CDR3 reads TGTGCCAGCAGTTGGGGGGACAATCAGCCCCAGCATTTT.

This chain links TRBV9 with TRBJ1-1; D unclear. V was shortened by 0 bases and J by 1 base, with 7 bases between the two germline ends. CDR1 and CDR2 from the germline V gene are SGDLS and YYNGEE. The CDR3 totals 14 residues. Here the CDR3 reads CASSVVSGNTEAFF. DNA for the CDR3: TGTGCCAGCAGCGTAGTTAGCGGGAACACTGAAGCTTTCTTT.

CDR3 protein: CASSHRGQGTYEQYF. The CDR3 DNA is TGCGCCAGCAGCCACCGTGGACAGGGTACTTACGAGCAGTACTTC. This rearrangement joins TRBV4-1 to TRBJ2-7, with TRBD1 matching 8 bases. V was pared by 3 bases and J by 4 bases, with 8 bases of the junction left unmatched. CDR3 length equals 15 residues. Germline CDR1 and CDR2: MGHRA and YSYEKL.

The CDR3 spells CASSFSGSGNTIYF. DNA of the CDR3: TGTGCCAGCAGCTTTTCAGGCTCTGGAAACACCATATATTTT. V and J are TRBV7-2 and TRBJ1-3; D unresolved. This CDR3 region has 14 residues. V was cut by 3 bases and J by 0 bases, with 6 bases left in between. Germline values: CDR1 SGHTA, CDR2 FQGNSA.

The DNA of the CDR3 is TGTGCCAGCAGTTACCTGGGACAACAGCCCCAGCATTTT. Translated: CASSYLGQQPQHF. The chain is built from TRBV6-6 and TRBJ1-5, with D possibly TRBD1 on 6 matching bases. CDR3 length: 13 amino acids. V was clipped by 2 bases and J by 7 bases, with 9 bases between them. Germline V gene data show CDR1 as MNHNY and CDR2 as SVGAGI (reference sequence).

This clone was counted a single time. The chain recombines TRBV15 with TRBJ2-1; D may be TRBD2 (5 bases). The CDR3 sequence is 13 residues long. The ends were cut back, 1 base at V and 7 bases at J, with 8 bases in the middle. The germline CDR1 and CDR2 sequences are LNHNV and YYDKDF (reference sequence). The CDR3 here is CATSRGRGNEQFF. The CDR3 nucleotides are TGTGCCACCAGCAGAGGTCGGGGAAATGAGCAGTTCTTC.

In this sample, this clone turned up once. This chain links TRBV27 with TRBJ1-6, with TRBD1 matching over 7 bases. V was clipped by 6 bases and J by 5 bases; unmatched bases: 4. Germline V gene data show CDR1 as MNHEY and CDR2 as SMNVEV (reference sequence). CDR3 size: 14 residues. CDR3 in DNA: TGTGCCAGCAGCCAAGGACAGGATAATTCACCCCTCCACTTT. Translating it yields CASSQGQDNSPLHF.

The rearrangement joins TRBV6-5 to TRBJ1-1, with TRBD1 as a possible D gene (6 bases). CDR3 length: 13 amino acids. Trimming took off 6 bases at V and 1 base at J, with 9 bases between the two ends. Germline CDR1 and CDR2: MNHEY and SVGAGI. CDR3 sequence (DNA): TGTGCCAGCAGAGTGGACAGGAACACTGAAGCTTTCTTT. It yields the protein CASRVDRNTEAFF.

The chain has TRBV6-4 and TRBJ1-6; D is perhaps TRBD1 (6 bases). V lost 0 bases to trimming and J lost 13 bases, with 10 bases between them. In germline, CDR1 is MRHNA, CDR2 SNTAGT. The CDR3 sequence is 13 residues long. CDR3 sequence reads: CASSDSTTGPLHF. The CDR3 coding sequence is TGTGCCAGCAGTGACTCGACCACAGGGCCCCTCCACTTT.

This clone was counted between two and nine times. The chain couples TRBV29-1 to TRBJ1-2; 10 positions agree with TRBD1. V lost 3 bases and J lost 6; bases outside the gene matches: 7. Per germline, CDR1 SQVTM and CDR2 ANQGSEA. This CDR3 is 14 amino acids long. The CDR3 DNA follows: TGCAGCGTTGACCGACAGGGGGCTATGGATGGCTACACCTTC. This translates into CSVDRQGAMDGYTF.